Below, 25 T cell receptor beta chains from the same sample are listed, as sequenced in a study of CD8+ T cells in alopecia areata. Investigators isolated RNA and reverse transcribed it into cDNA to act as the sequencing template. The protocol was immunoSEQ multiplex PCR, while the TCRdb copy is restricted to in-frame clones and leaves out a portion. This table holds 140,000 to 150,000 clones, nearly 55% found once. Treatment of the sample: oral pan-JAK inhibitor, 5-10 mg twice daily. The starting material was CD8+ T cells sorted from blood, obtained at week 4, from a patient treated with tofacitinib. The receptors were sampled from a human donor with alopecia areata.

This clone was picked up a small number of times. The V and J genes are TRBV29-1 and TRBJ1-2; no clear D. Germline-derived CDR1 and CDR2 are SQVTM and ANQGSEA. Trimming pared 5 bases from V and 10 bases from J, leaving 11 bases between. This CDR3 is 10 amino acids long. This chain's CDR3 is CSVPDGHYTF. The CDR3 DNA reads TGCAGCGTTCCGGACGGGCACTACACCTTC. Combining the CDR3 with reference TRBV29-1 and TRBJ1-2 gives the whole variable domain SAVISQKPSRDICQRGTSLTIQCQVDSQVTMMFWYRQQPGQSLTLIATANQGSEATYESGFVIDKFPISRPNLTFSTLTVSNMSPEDSSIYLCSVPDGHYTFGSGTRLTVV.

This chain uses TRBV7-9 with TRBJ2-3, with D possibly matching TRBD1 (6 bases). The CDR3 extends over 13 amino acids. The germline V and J ends were trimmed by 11 bases and 2 bases, with 14 bases remaining between them. Per the germline V gene, CDR1 is SEHNR and CDR2 is FQNEAQ (reference sequence). CDR3 DNA sequence: TGTGCCTCCACAGGGATTAACACAGATACGCAGTATTTT. This gives the protein CASTGINTDTQYF. Based on the CDR3 plus reference TRBV7-9 and TRBJ2-3, the full variable domain is DTGVSQNPRHKITKRGQNVTFRCDPISEHNRLYWYRQTLGQGPEFLTYFQNEAQLEKSRLLSDRFSAERPKGSFSTLEIQRTEQGDSAMYLCASTGINTDTQYFGPGTRLTVL.

The chain has TRBV29-1 and TRBJ2-2; unclear D gene. This CDR3 is 13 amino acids long. V was clipped by 3 bases and J by 4 bases, with 9 bases between them. The germline V gene encodes CDR1 SQVTM and CDR2 ANQGSEA. This CDR3 reads CSVDRRTTGELFF. The CDR3 DNA reads as TGCAGCGTTGACAGGAGAACCACCGGGGAGCTGTTTTTT.

The chain employs TRBV23-1 and TRBJ1-5; D not resolved. TRBV23-1 falls under the ORF class, with uncertain function. This CDR3 has 15 amino acids. V lost 3 bases and J lost 1, with 10 bases in between. CDR3 coding DNA: TGCGCCAGCAGTCAGCCGAAAGGGAGCAATCAGCCCCAGCATTTT. Amino acids: CASSQPKGSNQPQHF.

V usage is TRBV29-1 and J usage is TRBJ1-1; D call uncertain. Trimming shortened V by 7 bases and J by 3 bases, and 15 bases separated the two germline ends. The CDR3 length is 13 residues. Germline V gene lookup returns CDR1 SQVTM and CDR2 ANQGSEA. The CDR3 here is CSATWGVDTEAFF. CDR3 DNA: TGCAGCGCTACCTGGGGTGTTGACACTGAAGCTTTCTTT.

J is TRBJ2-7 and V is TRBV5-1, with D unresolved. V was cut by 5 bases and J by 2 bases, with 11 bases left in between. Germline V lookup: CDR1 SGHRS, CDR2 YFSETQ. The CDR3 runs 13 residues. CDR3 sequence (DNA): TGCGCCAGCAGAAAAATTGGAACCTACGAGCAGTACTTC. Protein product: CASRKIGTYEQYF.

The chain has TRBV4-1 and TRBJ2-7, with a tentative D call TRBD1 (6 bases). This CDR3 is built from 13 residues. Per germline, CDR1 MGHRA and CDR2 YSYEKL. V was pared by 0 bases and J by 3 bases, with 6 bases between. CDR3 sequence reads: CASSQDRGYEQYF. The CDR3 bases are TGCGCCAGCAGCCAAGACAGGGGCTACGAGCAGTACTTC.

The chain is built from TRBV7-6 and TRBJ2-1; D could derive from TRBD1 or TRBD2 (5 bases each). Germline CDR1 reads SGHVS; CDR2 reads FNYEAQ. The CDR3 runs to 15 residues. The V end was cut by 5 bases, the J end by 8 bases, with 19 bases between. CDR3 amino acids: CASSLMQGAWDEQFF. CDR3 DNA sequence: TGTGCCAGCAGCCTCATGCAGGGAGCCTGGGATGAGCAGTTCTTC.

This clone is termed medium-sized (0.01 to 0.1%). The V and J genes are TRBV4-3 and TRBJ1-4, with D unresolved. The CDR3 sequence is 13 residues long. The V and J ends lost 4 bases and 0 bases respectively, with 3 bases between them. The germline V gene encodes CDR1 LGHNA and CDR2 YSLEER. The CDR3 protein is CASSRSTNEKLFF. The CDR3 DNA reads TGCGCCAGCAGCCGGTCAACTAATGAAAAACTGTTTTTT.

The V call is TRBV7-2, the J call TRBJ2-5; D ambiguous. Germline-derived CDR1 and CDR2 are SGHTA and FQGNSA. The length of the CDR3 is 14 residues. V gave up 1 base and J gave up 5 bases, with 11 bases separating them. DNA of the CDR3: TGTGCCAGCAGCTTAGGGGTAGGTCCGGAGACCCAGTACTTC. The encoded protein is CASSLGVGPETQYF. Using reference TRBV7-2 and TRBJ2-5 for the parts outside the CDR3, the full variable domain is GAGVSQSPSNKVTEKGKDVELRCDPISGHTALYWYRQSLGQGLEFLIYFQGNSAPDKSGLPSDRFSAERTGGSVSTLTIQRTQQEDSAVYLCASSLGVGPETQYFGPGTRLLVL.

This rearrangement joins TRBV5-4 to TRBJ2-5; 9 nucleotides align to TRBD1. CDR1 and CDR2 from the germline V gene are SGHNT and YYREEE (reference sequence). Trimming removed 1 base from V and 3 bases from J; junction bases left unmatched: 4. The CDR3 has 15 residues. CDR3 sequence reads: CASSLYRTGEETQYF. CDR3 in DNA: TGTGCCAGCAGCTTGTATCGGACAGGGGAAGAGACCCAGTACTTC.

The CDR3 sequence: CASSDGVGTEAFF. The CDR3 bases are TGTGCCAGCAGCGATGGAGTGGGGACTGAAGCTTTCTTT. The V call is TRBV5-6, the J call TRBJ1-1; no firm D call. CDR3 length: 13 residues. The ends were cut back, 4 bases at V and 5 bases at J, with 12 bases in the middle. Looked up from germline, CDR1 is SGHDT and CDR2 is YYEEEE.

This clone showed up just once. V and J are TRBV30 and TRBJ1-5; no reliable D call. Germline V CDR1 and CDR2: GTSNPN, SVGIG (reference sequence). Trimming left V 2 bases short and J 3 bases short, with 11 bases between. The CDR3 consists of 14 residues. The CDR3 region is CAWSLAGSNQPQHF. DNA of the CDR3: TGTGCCTGGAGTTTAGCAGGATCCAATCAGCCCCAGCATTTT.

Only a few counts were recorded for this clone. This rearrangement joins TRBV5-1 to TRBJ2-1, with 7 bases identical to TRBD2. Germline V lookup: CDR1 SGHRS, CDR2 YFSETQ. The CDR3 loop spans 16 amino acids. V was clipped by 0 bases and J by 0 bases; unmatched bases: 3. The CDR3 DNA reads TGCGCCAGCAGCTTGGGGGGACTAAGCTCCTACAATGAGCAGTTCTTC. It translates to CASSLGGLSSYNEQFF.

This CDR3 is CASSLSRAAYGYTF. DNA of the CDR3: TGTGCCAGCAGTTTATCGCGGGCCGCTTATGGCTACACCTTC. This chain links TRBV27 with TRBJ1-2, with D unresolved. Trimming pared 0 bases from V and 5 bases from J, leaving 10 bases between. CDR3 size: 14 residues. Germline loops: CDR1 MNHEY, CDR2 SMNVEV (reference sequence).

This chain uses TRBV4-1 with TRBJ1-4; D gene uncertain. CDR3 length equals 14 residues. Germline V CDR1 and CDR2: MGHRA, YSYEKL. The V gene lost 1 base and the J gene lost 7 bases, with 10 bases spanning the gap. Written as DNA, the CDR3 is TGCGCCAGCAGCCAAGTTTCTGTGGGTGAAAAACTGTTTTTT. It specifies CASSQVSVGEKLFF.

The gene calls are TRBV29-1 and TRBJ2-5, with 11 positions matching TRBD2. The germline V gene encodes CDR1 SQVTM and CDR2 ANQGSEA. The CDR3 contains 13 residues. Trimming removed 7 bases from V and 5 bases from J; junction bases left unmatched: 6. The CDR3 loop reads CSALAGGPETQYF. CDR3 sequence (DNA): TGCAGCGCCTTAGCGGGGGGGCCTGAGACCCAGTACTTC.

This clone has only a few counts. Other DNA sequences within the sample encode an identical CDR3. The V gene is TRBV11-2, the J gene TRBJ1-2; a possible D gene is TRBD1 (6 bases). The CDR3 totals 13 residues. CDR1 and CDR2 (germline): SGHAT, FQNNGV. V lost 1 base to trimming and J lost 3 bases, with 6 bases between them. The CDR3 coding sequence is TGTGCCAGCAGCTTAGGACAGGACTATGGCTACACCTTC. Translation gives CASSLGQDYGYTF.

The sample holds a few counts of this clone. The chain links TRBV29-1 to TRBJ1-2; no definite D call. There are 13 residues in the CDR3. Trimming shortened V by 6 bases and J by 2 bases, and 13 bases separated the two germline ends. Germline loops: CDR1 SQVTM, CDR2 ANQGSEA. The CDR3 sequence: CSVLTDGNYGYTF. CDR3 coding DNA: TGCAGCGTCCTTACCGACGGGAACTATGGCTACACCTTC.

This clone has a handful of counts. Other DNA variants within this sample encode the same CDR3. This rearrangement joins TRBV13 to TRBJ2-7, with D perhaps TRBD2 (6 bases). The CDR3 is 13 amino acids. The germline V and J ends were trimmed by 3 bases and 0 bases, with 6 bases remaining between them. From germline, CDR1 is PRHDT and CDR2 FYEKMQ (reference sequence). In nucleotides, the CDR3 is TGTGCCAGCAGCTTGGGGGGCTCCTACGAGCAGTACTTC. Translating it yields CASSLGGSYEQYF.

The sample holds a few counts of this clone. The gene calls are TRBV10-3 and TRBJ1-2, with 10 nucleotides matching TRBD1. The CDR3 runs 16 residues. Trimming cost V 6 bases and J 4 bases; bases outside gene matches: 11. CDR1 and CDR2 (germline): ENHRY, SYGVKD. The CDR3 DNA reads TGTGCCATCAGCCCAAGACAGGGGGCGAGTTCCTATGGCTACACCTTC. Its translation: CAISPRQGASSYGYTF.

This rearrangement joins TRBV7-9 to TRBJ1-1; no clear D gene. Deletions cut 0 bases from V and 5 bases from J, with 10 bases between. The length of the CDR3 is 14 residues. Germline assignment: CDR1 SEHNR and CDR2 FQNEAQ (reference sequence). CDR3 loop: CASSLAWARTEAFF. The CDR3 region has the DNA TGTGCCAGCAGCTTAGCATGGGCGAGGACTGAAGCTTTCTTT.

V gene TRBV19 combines with J gene TRBJ2-7, with D uncertain. This CDR3 is 12 amino acids long. The ends were cut back, 9 bases at V and 3 bases at J, with 12 bases in the middle. Germline V gives CDR1 LNHDA, CDR2 SQIVND (reference sequence). CDR3 protein: CASRDTFYEQYF. The CDR3 nucleotides read TGTGCCAGCCGAGACACCTTCTACGAGCAGTACTTC.

The V and J genes are TRBV27 and TRBJ2-7, with D possibly being TRBD1 (6 bases). Germline loops: CDR1 MNHEY, CDR2 SMNVEV (reference sequence). Between the trimmed V and J ends, which lost 2 bases and 0 bases, there was a span of 11 bases. CDR3 size: 15 residues. The CDR3 spells CASSLADRFSYEQYF. CDR3 coding DNA: TGTGCCAGCAGTTTAGCGGACAGATTCTCCTACGAGCAGTACTTC.

The V and J genes are TRBV5-1 and TRBJ2-4; D gene unclear. Trimming removed 4 bases at V and 0 bases at J, with 14 bases between. The V gene's germline CDR1 is SGHRS and CDR2 YFSETQ. The CDR3 is 16 residues long. CDR3 nucleotides: TGCGCCAGCAGCGTCGGGTCCTCTGGAGCCAAAAACATTCAGTACTTC. Translated: CASSVGSSGAKNIQYF.